This entry lists 13 T cell receptor beta chains sequenced from one sample in a study of early T cells in non-severe SARS-CoV-2 infection. Using its own MiXCR run on the 5' RACE reads, TCRdb lists one record per CDR3 protein. The data contain around 53,000 distinct CDR3 sequences, around 9.1% of them seen just once; the ten biggest clones take up roughly 8.3%. Sequenced: whole blood. These receptor sequences come from an adult who was a healthcare worker with PCR-confirmed SARS-CoV-2 infection or an uninfected control (not recorded which).

In this sample, this clonotype turned up many times. CDR3: CASRRRLSDTQYF. The CDR3 DNA is TGTGCCAGCAGGCGACGTCTTTCAGATACGCAGTATTTT. V usage is TRBV27 and J usage is TRBJ2-3, with no clear D. Germline V gives CDR1 MNHEY, CDR2 SMNVEV (reference sequence). The CDR3 covers 13 residues. Trimming pared 6 bases from V and 4 bases from J, leaving 11 bases between.

There are many counts of this clonotype. The rearrangement joins TRBV7-9 to TRBJ1-4; TRBD1 agrees at 7 bases. The J segment lost 8 bases and the V segment lost 5 bases, leaving 8 bases of the junction unmatched. The CDR3 spans 14 residues. CDR1 is SEHNR and CDR2 is FQNEAQ in the germline V gene (reference sequence). The CDR3 region is CASSRGQDREKLFF. As DNA, the CDR3 is TGTGCCAGCAGCCGTGGACAGGACAGAGAAAAACTGTTTTTT.

The CDR3 reads CASSPRQTDTQYF. CDR3 nucleotide sequence: TGTGCCAGCAGCCCTCGACAGACAGATACGCAGTATTTT. The rearrangement uses TRBV7-3 and TRBJ2-3; D possibly corresponds to TRBD1 (5 bases). V lost 5 bases to trimming and J lost 3 bases, with 9 bases between them. From germline, CDR1 is SGHTA and CDR2 FQGTGA. This CDR3 has 13 amino acids.

This clonotype was found many times. The genes are TRBV6-4 and TRBJ2-2; TRBD2 matches at 7 bases. Unmatched junction bases numbered 8, after V lost 7 bases and J lost 3 bases. The CDR3 consists of 15 residues. Germline CDR1 reads MRHNA; CDR2 reads SNTAGT. In DNA form, the CDR3 reads TGTGCCAGCAAGGAGTTGGCGGGGGACACCGGGGAGCTGTTTTTT. Translated, it gives CASKELAGDTGELFF.

Only a few counts were recorded for this clonotype. Sequence at one end of the junction differs from germline and may be a read error. The chain carries TRBV20-1 and TRBJ2-7; TRBD2 matches at 10 bases. The CDR3 length is 14 residues. Germline V gene lookup returns CDR1 DFQATT and CDR2 SNEGSKA (reference sequence). CDR3 loop: CSARAGTSVYEQYF. The CDR3, as DNA: TGCAGTGCGAGAGCCGGGACTAGCGTCTACGAGCAGTACTTC.

This clonotype was recorded at least ten times. This chain links TRBV5-1 with TRBJ1-1; 9 bases agree with TRBD1. The CDR3 covers 15 residues. After removal of 7 bases from V and 0 bases from J, the junction contained 7 bases not matched to a gene. Germline V gene sequence: CDR1 SGHRS, CDR2 YFSETQ. CDR3 sequence reads: CASRRTGAMNTEAFF. CDR3 in DNA: TGCGCCAGCCGCCGGACAGGGGCAATGAACACTGAAGCTTTCTTT.

Worth noting for this clonotype: A read error may explain this, as a much larger clone is one base away. The chain employs TRBV7-9 and TRBJ1-1; D is undetermined. CDR3 length equals 13 residues. Germline V gene data show CDR1 as SEHNR and CDR2 as FQNEAQ (reference sequence). CDR3 bases: TGTACCAGCAGCCTAGTAGAGAACACTGAAGCTTTCTTT. This codes for CTSSLVENTEAFF.

This clonotype appeared many times. In nucleotides, the CDR3 is TGCAGTGCTGAAAAGTATGGCTACACCTTC. It codes for CSAEKYGYTF. V usage is TRBV20-1 and J usage is TRBJ1-2, with no clear D. Germline CDR1 and CDR2: DFQATT and SNEGSKA (reference sequence). This CDR3 comprises 10 residues. Trimming cost V 5 bases and J 5 bases, with 6 bases left between them.

This clonotype occurred many times. This chain uses TRBV29-1 with TRBJ2-7, with D tentatively TRBD1 (6 bases). Trimming took 8 bases from V and 3 from J, leaving 17 bases between them. The CDR3 spans 13 residues. Germline V gives CDR1 SQVTM, CDR2 ANQGSEA. CDR3 region: CSPLDRMNYEQYF. The CDR3 coding sequence is TGCAGCCCACTAGACAGGATGAACTACGAGCAGTACTTC.

The rearrangement links TRBV7-2 to TRBJ2-3; D call uncertain. Germline loops: CDR1 SGHTA, CDR2 FQGNSA. V dropped 5 bases and J dropped 6 bases, with 9 bases sitting between them. The CDR3 consists of 12 residues. Here the CDR3 DNA reads TGTGCCAGCAGCGCTCAGCCCGATACGCAGTATTTT. This encodes CASSAQPDTQYF.

The chain employs TRBV6-5 and TRBJ2-2; D is unclear. The V gene lost 6 bases and the J gene lost 5 bases, with 7 bases spanning the gap. The germline V gene encodes CDR1 MNHEY and CDR2 SVGAGI. The CDR3 is 12 amino acids. CDR3 DNA: TGTGCCAGCAGCCGCGGTACCGGGGAGCTGTTTTTT. This translates into CASSRGTGELFF.

With respect to this clonotype: An end of the junction differs from the germline gene, which may be a read error. The rearrangement joins TRBV2 to TRBJ1-4; D is ambiguous. The CDR3 is 13 residues long. CDR1 is SNHLY, CDR2 FYNNEI, per germline. The CDR3 DNA reads TGTGCCTGCAGTAGCAGACCTAATGAAAAACTGTTTTTT. Protein: CACSSRPNEKLFF.

This clonotype was seen repeatedly, ten times or more. This chain connects TRBV7-9 to TRBJ2-5, with TRBD1 matching over 10 bases. Looked up from germline, CDR1 is SEHNR and CDR2 is FQNEAQ (reference sequence). CDR3 length equals 17 residues. Trimming removed 3 bases from V and 5 bases from J; junction bases left unmatched: 12. Here the CDR3 DNA reads TGTGCCAGCAGCTTGGTGCGGGGACAGGGGTCGCGGGAGACCCAGTACTTC. Translating gives CASSLVRGQGSRETQYF.